What follows is one TCR beta chain and its context. Antigen: not known. The sample originates from a study of vaccination effects on CD4 cells after COVID-19. Across the study: Every participant took two doses of the BNT162b2 or mRNA-1273 vaccine.

The assay was immunoSEQ multiplex PCR, and TCRdb's table has in-frame clones only and misses some. The sample gives 30,000 to 35,000 clones, 55% to 85% of which show up once; 27% is in the top ten. Whole-study findings and limits: Few convalescent patients were included, and no early post-infection timepoints were sampled. There was marked clonal contraction among infection- and vaccine-induced clones late after vaccination.

Antigen-specific CD4+ T cells were expanded with viral peptide pools in the ViraFEST assay before sequencing. Following a roughly 10-day culture, CD4+ T cells were purified. The healthy vaccine recipients, who had no prior SARS-CoV-2 infection, showed negative nucleocapsid antibodies. In the cultures, half the medium was exchanged for IL-2 medium on days 3 and 7. The source was CD4+ T cells from PBMCs cultured with HCoV-OC43 spike peptides, collected before COVID-19 vaccination. Subset: HCoV-OC43 spike overlapping peptide pool stimulation. The receptor comes from a human donor who received a COVID-19 vaccine.

DNA of the CDR3: TGTGCCAGCAGCTTGTTACAGACCTACAATGAGCAGTTCTTC. Amino acid sequence: CASSLLQTYNEQFF. This chain links TRBV5-6 with TRBJ2-1; D remains unclear. The CDR3 contains 14 residues. CDR1 and CDR2 from the germline V gene are SGHDT and YYEEEE. Trimming took 1 base from V and 2 from J, leaving 7 bases between them.